Below are 32 T cell receptor beta chains sequenced from a single sample in a study of CD8+CD57+ T cells in acquired aplastic anemia (dated by TCRdb to between 2017 and 2018). Patients chosen for sequencing had shown expansion of CD8+CD57+ cells by flow cytometry. Sequencing relied on an Illumina HiSeq 2000. TCR beta VDJ combination and CDR3 sequence profiling used genomic DNA as the template. The public reads were reprocessed in TCRdb via fastp at Q25 and MiXCR, keeping in-frame beta chains. Each CDR3 protein appears once, grouped with its most common genes and DNA. Recorded for this sample are 150,000 to 200,000 distinct CDR3 sequences; about 50% of them occurred a single time. Of the sample, roughly 29% is held by the ten largest clones. Source material: sorted CD4+, CD8+, or CD8+CD57+ T cells (not recorded which) from PBMCs. The receptor source for this set is a human donor with aplastic anemia.

The chain carries TRBV15 and TRBJ1-6; maybe TRBD1 (5 bases). Germline CDR1 reads LNHNV; CDR2 reads YYDKDF (reference sequence). This CDR3 is 15 amino acids long. Trimming left V 5 bases short and J 6 bases short, with 14 bases between. CDR3 sequence: CATSGGRDSNSPLHF. The CDR3 DNA reads as TGTGCCACCAGCGGTGGTCGGGACTCTAATTCACCCCTCCACTTT.

As regards this clonotype: A much larger clone lies a single base off, so this may be a read error. The chain employs TRBV15 and TRBJ2-2; TRBD2 is a possible D gene (6 bases). Trimming removed 2 bases at V and 4 bases at J, with 20 bases between. The CDR3 is 18 residues long. Germline V gene lookup returns CDR1 LNHNV and CDR2 YYDKDF (reference sequence). CDR3 loop: CATSRTSNAGIVTGELFF. The DNA for the CDR3 is TGTGCCACCAGCAGAACCTCCAATGCGGGGATAGTCACCGGGGAGCTGTTTTTT.

The table lists this clonotype with many counts. The chain uses TRBV19 and TRBJ2-7; 7 bases agree with TRBD1. The CDR3 is 12 amino acids. V lost 11 bases, J lost 4 bases, and 8 bases stayed unmatched. CDR1 is LNHDA and CDR2 is SQIVND in the germline V gene (reference sequence). Here the CDR3 reads CASRQGGYEQYF. CDR3 sequence (DNA): TGTGCCTCTCGACAGGGCGGGTACGAGCAGTACTTC.

CDR3 in amino acids: CASRGGRQETQYF. CDR3 nucleotides: TGTGCCAGCCGAGGGGGCAGGCAAGAGACCCAGTACTTC. The chain has TRBV2 and TRBJ2-5; 7 bases are a match to TRBD1. V gave up 8 bases and J gave up 2 bases; unmatched junction bases: 5. Germline CDR1 SNHLY, CDR2 FYNNEI. The CDR3 covers 13 residues.

The V gene is TRBV15, the J gene TRBJ1-3; D ambiguous. Germline CDR1 LNHNV, CDR2 YYDKDF (reference sequence). This CDR3 is 13 amino acids long. With 2 bases removed from V and 3 bases from J, the gap between germline ends came to 5 bases. The DNA for the CDR3 is TGTGCCACCAGCAGACCGAATGGAAACACCATATATTTT. It yields the protein CATSRPNGNTIYF. The entire variable domain, with the rest obtained from reference TRBV15 and TRBJ1-3, is as follows: DAMVIQNPRYQVTQFGKPVTLSCSQTLNHNVMYWYQQKSSQAPKLLFHYYDKDFNNEADTPDNFQSRRPNTSFCFLDIRSPGLGDTAMYLCATSRPNGNTIYFGEGSWLTVV.

The rearrangement uses TRBV10-3 and TRBJ2-7; a possible D gene is TRBD1 (5 bases). Germline V gene data show CDR1 as ENHRY and CDR2 as SYGVKD. The V and J ends lost 7 bases and 5 bases respectively, with 15 bases between them. This CDR3 comprises 13 residues. CDR3 bases: TGTGCCATCATGCAGGGCAGAAGGGACGAGCAGTACTTC. Residues: CAIMQGRRDEQYF.

The J gene is TRBJ1-4, the V gene TRBV12-3 or TRBV12-4; 10 nucleotides align to TRBD1. V shed 4 bases and J 4 bases; nucleotides not matched to a gene: 18. The CDR3 runs to 20 residues. The chain's CDR3 is CASSSTVFGTGVTGNEKLFF. The CDR3 DNA follows: TGTGCCAGCAGTTCTACGGTTTTCGGGACAGGGGTTACGGGTAATGAAAAACTGTTTTTT.

The V call is TRBV24-1, the J call TRBJ2-7; 7 bases align to TRBD1. Germline V gene sequence: CDR1 KGHDR, CDR2 SFDVKD. Trimming removed 5 bases from V and 3 bases from J; junction bases left unmatched: 9. The CDR3 consists of 15 residues. The CDR3 is CATSAGETGSYEQYF. For the CDR3, the DNA is TGTGCCACCAGTGCTGGGGAGACAGGGAGCTACGAGCAGTACTTC.

The J gene is TRBJ2-7, the V gene TRBV7-2; D is perhaps TRBD2 (5 bases). Germline CDR1 SGHTA, CDR2 FQGNSA. V lost 0 bases to trimming and J lost 2 bases, with 20 bases between them. The CDR3 is made up of 18 amino acids. CDR3 loop: CASSLAGYTHGGTYEQYF. CDR3 in DNA: TGTGCCAGCAGCTTAGCGGGGTACACCCACGGAGGAACCTACGAGCAGTACTTC.

This chain joins TRBV5-4 and TRBJ1-4, with a weak D call TRBD1 (5 bases). Trimming pared 0 bases from V and 8 bases from J, leaving 26 bases between. Germline V gene lookup returns CDR1 SGHNT and CDR2 YYREEE (reference sequence). The CDR3 runs 19 residues. DNA of the CDR3: TGTGCCAGCAGCTTGGATGGGTATAGGGGTCTATTGGCTTACGAAAAACTGTTTTTT. Protein product: CASSLDGYRGLLAYEKLFF.

The chain has TRBV7-3 and TRBJ1-1, with D possibly TRBD1 on 5 matching bases. Trimming cost V 7 bases and J 6 bases, with 9 bases left between them. CDR1 is SGHTA and CDR2 is FQGTGA in the germline V gene. The CDR3 contains 11 residues. The DNA of the CDR3 is TGTGCCAGCACGCAGGGATCTGAAGCTTTCTTT. Amino acid sequence: CASTQGSEAFF.

The genes are TRBV20-1 and TRBJ1-2, with D perhaps matching TRBD1 (6 bases). V was trimmed by 6 bases and J by 4 bases, leaving 24 bases between them. Germline CDR1 DFQATT, CDR2 SNEGSKA (reference sequence). There are 16 residues in the CDR3. CDR3 region: CSATDVFRTEPYGYTF. In DNA, the CDR3 is TGCAGTGCGACCGACGTATTTAGGACAGAACCCTATGGCTACACCTTC.

In this sample, this clonotype turned up a few times. The genes are TRBV4-1 and TRBJ1-1; tentatively, D is TRBD1 (6 bases). Germline V CDR1 and CDR2: MGHRA, YSYEKL. V dropped 3 bases and J dropped 5 bases, with 19 bases sitting between them. The CDR3 is 16 residues long. DNA of the CDR3: TGCGCCAGCAGCCAGTCGGGGGGGGCCGGGCGGACTGAAGCTTTCTTT. Protein product: CASSQSGGAGRTEAFF.

A few counts support this clonotype. This chain uses TRBV15 with TRBJ2-7; 7 bases agree with TRBD1. J was trimmed by 2 bases and V by 8 bases; bases with no gene match: 9. The CDR3 spans 14 residues. CDR1 is LNHNV and CDR2 is YYDKDF in the germline V gene (reference sequence). CDR3 nucleotides: TGTGCCACCTCTATGGACAGGATCGCCTACGAGCAGTACTTC. Encoded protein: CATSMDRIAYEQYF.

The chain combines TRBV5-1 with TRBJ2-5; maybe TRBD1 (5 bases). The V gene lost 5 bases and the J gene lost 0 bases, with 11 bases spanning the gap. The CDR3 length is 14 residues. Germline values: CDR1 SGHRS, CDR2 YFSETQ. This CDR3 reads CASSLYRYQETQYF. In DNA, the CDR3 is TGCGCCAGCAGTTTATACAGGTACCAAGAGACCCAGTACTTC. The full variable domain, with the rest looked up from reference TRBV5-1 and TRBJ2-5, is KAGVTQTPRYLIKTRGQQVTLSCSPISGHRSVSWYQQTPGQGLQFLFEYFSETQRNKGNFPGRFSGRQFSNSRSEMNVSTLELGDSALYLCASSLYRYQETQYFGPGTRLLVL.

This clonotype was picked up many times. The chain recombines TRBV4-3 with TRBJ2-3; 12 bases fit TRBD2. The V gene's germline CDR1 is LGHNA and CDR2 YSLEER. The CDR3 contains 15 residues. The V and J ends lost 0 bases and 8 bases, in that order; junction bases with no gene match: 3. CDR3 residues: CASSQETSGSFTQYF. CDR3 DNA: TGCGCCAGCAGCCAAGAGACTAGCGGGAGTTTTACGCAGTATTTT.

This rearrangement joins TRBV19 to TRBJ2-1; no firm D call. Per the germline V gene, CDR1 is LNHDA and CDR2 is SQIVND (reference sequence). V lost 6 bases to trimming and J lost 8 bases, with 14 bases between them. This CDR3 has 13 amino acids. The CDR3 nucleotides read TGTGCCAGTAGCGCTTATTTCGAGGATGAGCAGTTCTTC. This sequence encodes CASSAYFEDEQFF. The whole variable domain, remainder taken from reference TRBV19 and TRBJ2-1, is DGGITQSPKYLFRKEGQNVTLSCEQNLNHDAMYWYRQDPGQGLRLIYYSQIVNDFQKGDIAEGYSVSREKKESFPLTVTSAQKNPTAFYLCASSAYFEDEQFFGPGTRLTVL.

The chain has TRBV7-9 and TRBJ2-7; D gene unclear. The CDR3 spans 13 residues. Germline loops: CDR1 SEHNR, CDR2 FQNEAQ (reference sequence). Between the trimmed V and J ends, which lost 3 bases and 5 bases, there was a span of 11 bases. The CDR3 region is CASSLVAGHEQYF. The CDR3 DNA sequence: TGTGCCAGCAGCTTGGTCGCTGGTCACGAGCAGTACTTC.

This clonotype was picked up many times. The J gene is TRBJ2-3, the V gene TRBV12-3 or TRBV12-4; TRBD2 matches at 16 bases. The CDR3 length is 16 residues. After removal of 3 bases from V and 5 bases from J, the junction contained 2 bases not matched to a gene. DNA for the CDR3: TGTGCCAGCAGTTTCGGGACTAGCGGGGGGGGAGATACGCAGTATTTT. It specifies CASSFGTSGGGDTQYF.

The rearrangement joins TRBV10-3 to TRBJ1-2; no firm D call. Deletions cut 4 bases from V and 2 bases from J, with 11 bases between. In germline, CDR1 is ENHRY, CDR2 SYGVKD. The CDR3 is 14 residues long. The CDR3 protein is CAISALGRNYGYTF. The CDR3 nucleotides read TGTGCCATCAGTGCCCTCGGCAGAAACTATGGCTACACCTTC.

The CDR3 nucleotides read TGTGCCACCAGTGGACGCCCAGGACAGGGGGCGTCGAACATTCAGTACTTC. This translates into CATSGRPGQGASNIQYF. The chain couples TRBV24-1 to TRBJ2-4, with 11 bases lining up with TRBD1. V lost 5 bases to trimming and J lost 7 bases; unmatched junction nucleotides: 12. The germline CDR1 and CDR2 sequences are KGHDR and SFDVKD. The CDR3 totals 17 residues.

The chain employs TRBV10-1 and TRBJ1-5; D gene uncertain. V lost 10 bases and J lost 3, with 10 bases in between. The germline CDR1 and CDR2 sequences are WNHNN and SYGVQD (reference sequence). This CDR3 has 12 residues. The CDR3 protein is CAIPTSNQPQHF. Written as DNA, the CDR3 is TGCGCCATACCGACGTCCAATCAGCCCCAGCATTTT.

The chain employs TRBV2 and TRBJ1-5, with unresolved D. Germline CDR1 reads SNHLY; CDR2 reads FYNNEI. V was trimmed by 0 bases and J by 10 bases, leaving 7 bases between them. This CDR3 is built from 12 residues. CDR3 residues: CASSEARLPQHF. The CDR3 DNA reads as TGTGCCAGCAGTGAAGCGCGACTCCCCCAGCATTTT.

In this sample, this clonotype turned up many times. The chain combines TRBV7-9 with TRBJ1-2; tentative D call: TRBD1 (5 bases). The CDR3 is 15 residues long. Trimming took off 0 bases at V and 2 bases at J, with 10 bases between the two ends. Germline CDR1 is SEHNR and CDR2 is FQNEAQ (reference sequence). The CDR3 region has the DNA TGTGCCAGCAGCTTAGCCCTGGGGGGGAACTATGGCTACACCTTC. Translation gives CASSLALGGNYGYTF.

This chain joins TRBV2 and TRBJ2-7; 7 nucleotides align to TRBD1. Germline CDR1 SNHLY, CDR2 FYNNEI. The ends lost 6 bases at V and 6 bases at J; junction bases unmatched: 11. The CDR3 length is 14 residues. CDR3 coding DNA: TGTGCCAGCAGCCAAGCTAGGGGGCCTCTCGAGCAGTACTTC. This translates into CASSQARGPLEQYF.

The chain joins TRBV2 to TRBJ2-3; TRBD1 matches at 11 bases. Looked up from germline, CDR1 is SNHLY and CDR2 is FYNNEI. CDR3 length equals 15 residues. J gave up 4 bases and V 5 bases, and 5 bases lay outside the gene matches. The CDR3 reads CASSPRTGGADTQYF. The CDR3, as DNA: TGTGCCAGCAGTCCCCGGACAGGGGGCGCAGATACGCAGTATTTT.

V usage is TRBV19 and J usage is TRBJ1-5; 11 bases are a match to TRBD1. The V gene end was trimmed by 5 bases and the J gene end by 7 bases; junction bases not matched to a gene: 4. This CDR3 has 14 residues. Germline CDR1 and CDR2: LNHDA and SQIVND (reference sequence). CDR3 nucleotide sequence: TGTGCCAGTAGTCGGGGACAGGGGGTGCAGCCCCAGCATTTT. This gives the protein CASSRGQGVQPQHF.

The sample holds a few counts of this clonotype. This rearrangement joins TRBV10-2 to TRBJ1-6; D is possibly TRBD1 (6 bases). Germline CDR1 reads WSHSY; CDR2 reads SAAADI. CDR3 size: 14 residues. V was clipped by 6 bases and J by 10 bases, with 16 bases between them. CDR3 in amino acids: CASSAGDNGSPLHF. The CDR3, as DNA: TGCGCCAGCAGCGCCGGGGACAACGGATCACCCCTCCACTTT.

This clonotype was seen repeatedly, ten times or more. This chain connects TRBV11-3 to TRBJ2-7; 7 bases line up with TRBD1. The germline V gene has CDR1 SGHNT and CDR2 YENEEA. This CDR3 has 17 amino acids. J was trimmed by 3 bases and V by 0 bases; bases with no gene match: 11. The CDR3 DNA sequence: TGTGCCAGCAGCTTAGACCCCCGGGACAGCGTCTTCTACGAGCAGTACTTC. Translation gives CASSLDPRDSVFYEQYF.

The chain employs TRBV24-1 and TRBJ2-1; tentatively, D is TRBD1 (6 bases). CDR1 is KGHDR, CDR2 SFDVKD, per germline. V dropped 1 base and J dropped 2 bases, with 17 bases sitting between them. The CDR3 has 18 amino acids. CDR3 in amino acids: CATSDLGRGVSPYNEQFF. The CDR3 region has the DNA TGTGCCACCAGTGATTTAGGCAGGGGCGTTTCTCCCTACAATGAGCAGTTCTTC.

The V call is TRBV12-3 or TRBV12-4, the J call TRBJ1-4; D remains unclear. The length of the CDR3 is 15 residues. The V end lost 4 bases, the J end lost 5 bases, and 14 bases lay between the germline ends. CDR3 DNA: TGTGCCAGCAGTTCCTCAGGCTCCAAAAATGAAAAACTGTTTTTT. This encodes CASSSSGSKNEKLFF.

This clonotype was found many times. This sequence joins TRBV3-1 and TRBJ1-1; D is ambiguous. With 0 bases removed from V and 4 bases from J, the gap between germline ends came to 3 bases. This CDR3 comprises 12 residues. From germline, CDR1 is LGHDT and CDR2 YNNKEL (reference sequence). This chain's CDR3 is CASSQDATEAFF. CDR3 DNA sequence: TGTGCCAGCAGCCAAGATGCCACTGAAGCTTTCTTT. The full variable domain, in which reference TRBV3-1 and TRBJ1-1 provide the parts outside the CDR3, is DTAVSQTPKYLVTQMGNDKSIKCEQNLGHDTMYWYKQDSKKFLKIMFSYNNKELIINETVPNRFSPKSPDKAHLNLHINSLELGDSAVYFCASSQDATEAFFGQGTRLTVV.